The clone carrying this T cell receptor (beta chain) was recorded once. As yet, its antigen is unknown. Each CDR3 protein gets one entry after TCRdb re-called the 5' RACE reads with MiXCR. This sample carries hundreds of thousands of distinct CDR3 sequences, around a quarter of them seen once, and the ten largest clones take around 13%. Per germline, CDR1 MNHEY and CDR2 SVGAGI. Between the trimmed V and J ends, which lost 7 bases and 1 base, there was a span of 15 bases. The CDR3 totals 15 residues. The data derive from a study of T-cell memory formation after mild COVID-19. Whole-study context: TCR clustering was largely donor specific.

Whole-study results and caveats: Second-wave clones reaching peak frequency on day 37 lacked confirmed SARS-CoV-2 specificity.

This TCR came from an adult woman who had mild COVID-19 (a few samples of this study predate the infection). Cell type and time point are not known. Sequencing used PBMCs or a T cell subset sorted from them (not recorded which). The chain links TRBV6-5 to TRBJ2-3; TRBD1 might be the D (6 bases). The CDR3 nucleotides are TGTGCCAGCACCCCGGACAGTACAGGCACAGATACGCAGTATTTT. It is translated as CASTPDSTGTDTQYF.